These 21 T cell receptor beta chains were sequenced from one sample in a study of T cell responses to AZD1222 COVID-19 vaccine. Profiled with immunoSEQ multiplex PCR; TCRdb holds only in-frame clones, not every one. The data hold 130,000 to 150,000 clones, with about 88% observed a single time. The sequences come from peripheral blood, collected on day 0 of AZD1222 vaccination. These receptors were taken from an adult in good health.

V and J are TRBV27 and TRBJ1-6; 9 nucleotides match TRBD1. Germline assignment: CDR1 MNHEY and CDR2 SMNVEV (reference sequence). Trimming removed 3 bases from V and 7 bases from J; junction bases left unmatched: 1. There are 14 residues in the CDR3. The CDR3 DNA reads TGTGCCAGCAGTTTCGGACAGGGGAATTCACCCCTCCACTTT. This translates into CASSFGQGNSPLHF.

J is TRBJ1-2 and V is TRBV2; the match to TRBD1 covers 7 bases. The V and J ends lost 6 bases and 4 bases, in that order; junction bases with no gene match: 11. The germline CDR1 and CDR2 sequences are SNHLY and FYNNEI. The CDR3 contains 15 residues. The CDR3 is CASRERDRPRYGYTF. CDR3 DNA: TGTGCCAGCAGGGAACGGGACAGACCTCGCTATGGCTACACCTTC.

J is TRBJ2-1 and V is TRBV3-1 (or the pseudogene TRBV3-2); D not certain. From germline, CDR1 is LGHDT and CDR2 YNNKEL (reference sequence). The CDR3 covers 12 residues. The V end was cut by 2 bases, the J end by 9 bases, with 8 bases between. The CDR3 nucleotides read TGTGCCAGCAGCCAACGAGTGGGTGAGCAGTTCTTC. It specifies CASSQRVGEQFF.

The J gene is TRBJ2-1, the V gene TRBV25-1, with D hard to call. V lost 5 bases and J lost 10, with 24 bases in between. Germline CDR1 reads MGHDK; CDR2 reads SYGVNS. This CDR3 contains 16 residues. CDR3 residues: CASSNFSGYPLGEQFF. DNA of the CDR3: TGTGCCAGCAGTAACTTCTCCGGGTACCCCCTTGGGGAGCAGTTCTTC.

The rearrangement links TRBV12-3 or TRBV12-4 to TRBJ1-2; 7 bases fit TRBD1. There are 12 residues in the CDR3. The J segment lost 12 bases and the V segment lost 4 bases, leaving 8 bases of the junction unmatched. The CDR3 here is CASSYGQAEDTF. For the CDR3, the DNA is TGTGCCAGCAGTTACGGACAGGCCGAAGACACCTTC.

The V call is TRBV19, the J call TRBJ2-3; D is perhaps TRBD2 (5 bases). V gave up 5 bases and J gave up 1 base, with 13 bases separating them. From germline, CDR1 is LNHDA and CDR2 SQIVND (reference sequence). The CDR3 covers 15 residues. The CDR3 loop is CASSWSRAGTDTQYF. As DNA, the CDR3 is TGTGCCAGTAGTTGGAGCCGAGCGGGCACAGATACGCAGTATTTT.

The chain employs TRBV2 and TRBJ2-1; 15 positions agree with TRBD2. Germline trimming cut 7 bases from V and 0 bases from J; bases unmatched to any gene: 4. The germline gives CDR1 SNHLY, CDR2 FYNNEI. This CDR3 contains 17 residues. CDR3 DNA: TGTGCCAGCATCGGGACTAGCGGGGGGAGCTCCTACAATGAGCAGTTCTTC. Amino acid sequence: CASIGTSGGSSYNEQFF.

The chain combines TRBV15 with TRBJ2-7; D ambiguous. CDR1 and CDR2 (germline): LNHNV, YYDKDF (reference sequence). The CDR3 consists of 14 residues. Trimming took 0 bases from V and 7 from J, leaving 13 bases between them. The CDR3 loop reads CATSRDQGSGEQYF. CDR3 DNA: TGTGCCACCAGCAGAGATCAAGGGTCTGGGGAGCAGTACTTC.

This chain uses TRBV2 with TRBJ2-1; 11 bases agree with TRBD2. Germline V lookup: CDR1 SNHLY, CDR2 FYNNEI. This CDR3 has 14 amino acids. J lost 7 bases, V lost 8 bases, and 7 bases had no gene match. CDR3 loop: CASRLAGGANEQFF. DNA of the CDR3: TGTGCCAGCCGTCTAGCGGGAGGAGCAAATGAGCAGTTCTTC.

J is TRBJ2-7 and V is TRBV27, with TRBD2 matching 11 bases. This CDR3 contains 17 residues. Germline CDR1 reads MNHEY; CDR2 reads SMNVEV (reference sequence). Losses at the gene ends were 5 bases for V and 3 bases for J; bases not matched to a gene: 12. CDR3 residues: CASSPRLAGGPVYEQYF. Written as DNA, the CDR3 is TGTGCCAGCAGTCCTCGATTAGCGGGAGGGCCTGTCTACGAGCAGTACTTC.

In this sample, this clone turned up once. The V call is TRBV15, the J call TRBJ2-5; the D gene is possibly TRBD1 (6 bases). V shed 3 bases and J shed 3 bases, with 11 bases lying between them. There are 14 residues in the CDR3. Per germline, CDR1 LNHNV and CDR2 YYDKDF (reference sequence). In nucleotides, the CDR3 is TGTGCCACCAGCAGTGATTCAGGGGAAGAGACCCAGTACTTC. Encoded protein: CATSSDSGEETQYF.

With respect to this clone: One junction end disagrees with the germline gene, perhaps due to a read error. The genes are TRBV19 and TRBJ1-5; maybe TRBD1 (5 bases). The germline CDR1 and CDR2 sequences are LNHDA and SQIVND (reference sequence). This CDR3 has 15 residues. This CDR3 reads CASGIRGNSNQPQHF. The CDR3 nucleotides are TGTGCCAGTGGTATTCGGGGGAATAGCAATCAGCCCCAGCATTTT.

The CDR3 DNA is TGTGCCAGCAGCCAAGGGGCCAGTTTCTACGAGCAGTACTTC. Translated: CASSQGASFYEQYF. This chain connects TRBV5-6 to TRBJ2-7; tentatively, D is TRBD1 (5 bases). Germline assignment: CDR1 SGHDT and CDR2 YYEEEE. The germline V and J ends were trimmed by 4 bases and 3 bases, with 14 bases remaining between them. CDR3 length equals 14 residues. Variable domain in full (rest from reference TRBV5-6 and TRBJ2-7): DAGVTQSPTHLIKTRGQQVTLRCSPKSGHDTVSWYQQALGQGPQFIFQYYEEEERQRGNFPDRFSGHQFPNYSSELNVNALLLGDSALYLCASSQGASFYEQYFGPGTRLTVT.

The rearrangement links TRBV4-1 to TRBJ2-1, with D possibly matching TRBD2 (6 bases). Looked up from germline, CDR1 is MGHRA and CDR2 is YSYEKL. V lost 0 bases and J 5 bases, leaving 17 bases between the germline ends. The CDR3 totals 17 residues. CDR3 nucleotide sequence: TGCGCCAGCAGCCAAGATCAAACCGGGAGCGGCGACAATGAGCAGTTCTTC. It translates to CASSQDQTGSGDNEQFF.

The chain has TRBV12-3 or TRBV12-4 and TRBJ1-1; D is uncertain. V lost 1 base to trimming and J lost 1 base, with 4 bases between them. The CDR3 contains 13 residues. CDR3 bases: TGTGCCAGCAGTTTAGTAGAGAACACTGAAGCTTTCTTT. Translated: CASSLVENTEAFF.

This clone showed up just a few times. The chain couples TRBV6-1 to TRBJ1-3, with D unclear. This CDR3 has 11 amino acids. The ends were cut back, 8 bases at V and 11 bases at J, with 13 bases in the middle. Germline CDR1 reads MNHNS; CDR2 reads SASEGT. CDR3 coding DNA: TGTGCCAGCGTAACGGAAAGGTCCATATATTTT. It encodes CASVTERSIYF.

The CDR3 sequence is CSASLTANTEAFF. CDR3 coding DNA: TGCAGTGCTAGTCTAACGGCGAACACTGAAGCTTTCTTT. This sequence joins TRBV20-1 and TRBJ1-1; no clear D. This CDR3 is 13 amino acids long. V lost 3 bases and J lost 1, with 9 bases in between. CDR1 is DFQATT and CDR2 is SNEGSKA in the germline V gene (reference sequence).

This rearrangement joins TRBV19 to TRBJ1-1, with D unresolved. Germline CDR1 LNHDA, CDR2 SQIVND (reference sequence). This CDR3 is 16 amino acids long. Trimming stripped 5 bases from V and 1 base from J, with 17 bases between. For the CDR3, the DNA is TGTGCCAGTAGTGCTCCCCTCGGACGGGAGAACACTGAAGCTTTCTTT. Translating gives CASSAPLGRENTEAFF.

The V call is TRBV5-1, the J call TRBJ2-1; 7 bases are shared with TRBD2. J gave up 9 bases and V 6 bases, and 9 bases lay outside the gene matches. This CDR3 has 13 residues. Germline V gene data show CDR1 as SGHRS and CDR2 as YFSETQ. CDR3 DNA sequence: TGCGCCAGCAACCCGGTTGGGGGGGTTGAGCAGTTCTTC. Amino acids: CASNPVGGVEQFF.

This rearrangement joins TRBV20-1 to TRBJ2-5; D may be TRBD1 (5 bases). Germline values: CDR1 DFQATT, CDR2 SNEGSKA (reference sequence). Trimming cost V 5 bases and J 2 bases, with 6 bases left between them. The CDR3 length is 11 residues. The CDR3 sequence: CSADSQETQYF. CDR3 in DNA: TGCAGTGCTGACAGTCAAGAGACCCAGTACTTC.

J is TRBJ2-1 and V is TRBV4-2; D is ambiguous. CDR1 is LGHNA and CDR2 is YNFKEQ in the germline V gene. This CDR3 spans 16 amino acids. V lost 0 bases to trimming and J lost 5 bases, with 14 bases between them. CDR3 protein: CASSQDIYSINNEQFF. In nucleotides, the CDR3 is TGTGCCAGCAGCCAAGATATATACAGTATAAACAATGAGCAGTTCTTC.